This passage covers 9 T cell receptor beta chains from one sample sequenced in a study of CD8+ T cells in alopecia areata. Reverse transcribed after extraction, RNA yielded cDNA as the sequencing template. Measured with immunoSEQ multiplex PCR; TCRdb has only the in-frame clones, and not every one. The sample lists 75,000 to 100,000 clones, 41% occurring once. The sequencing input was CD4+ T cells sorted from blood. The receptors were gathered from a human donor with alopecia areata.

The rearrangement joins TRBV28 to TRBJ2-7; D perhaps matches TRBD2 (7 bases). Trimming removed 5 bases from V and 7 bases from J, with 18 bases in between. The CDR3 has 14 amino acids. The germline CDR1 and CDR2 sequences are MDHEN and SYDVKM. As DNA, the CDR3 is TGTGCCAGCAGTAGGGGGGGCGGTCTTCGGGAGCAGTACTTC. This encodes CASSRGGGLREQYF.

This chain connects TRBV6-6 to TRBJ1-1; possibly TRBD1 for D (5 bases). The CDR3 is 14 amino acids. Trimming removed 2 bases at V and 11 bases at J, with 18 bases between. CDR1 is MNHNY and CDR2 is SVGAGI in the germline V gene (reference sequence). The CDR3 sequence: CASSYPQGRDVAFF. The CDR3, as DNA: TGTGCCAGCAGTTACCCCCAGGGAAGGGATGTTGCTTTCTTT.

The rearrangement uses TRBV5-1 and TRBJ2-3; D call uncertain. CDR3 length equals 12 residues. V shed 2 bases and J shed 2 bases, with 3 bases lying between them. CDR1 SGHRS and CDR2 YFSETQ come from the germline V gene. CDR3 sequence (DNA): TGCGCCAGCAGCTTACACACAGATACGCAGTATTTT. Protein sequence: CASSLHTDTQYF.

The chain links TRBV7-2 to TRBJ2-5; possibly TRBD2 for D (6 bases). V lost 0 bases and J 4 bases, leaving 12 bases between the germline ends. Germline lookup yields CDR1 SGHTA and CDR2 FQGNSA. CDR3 length: 15 amino acids. CDR3 amino acids: CASSLAGPRGETQYF. CDR3 bases: TGTGCCAGCAGCTTAGCAGGTCCGCGGGGAGAGACCCAGTACTTC.

Details on this clone: One junction end does not reproduce the germline sequence, and a read error may be involved. CDR3 loop: CASSQAIRQFF. CDR3 coding DNA: TGTGCCAGCAGTCAAGCGATTCGGCAGTTCTTC. The chain carries TRBV14 and TRBJ2-1; D gene unclear. This CDR3 spans 11 amino acids. Germline-derived CDR1 and CDR2 are SGHDN and FVKESK.

The gene calls are TRBV11-3 and TRBJ2-2; no clear D gene. V lost 4 bases, J lost 1 base, and 7 bases lay in between. The CDR3 totals 14 residues. Looked up from germline, CDR1 is SGHNT and CDR2 is YENEEA. The CDR3 loop reads CASSYLLNTGELFF. The CDR3 DNA is TGTGCCAGCAGCTACCTATTGAACACCGGGGAGCTGTTTTTT.

The J gene is TRBJ1-6, the V gene TRBV15, with D perhaps matching TRBD1 (5 bases). CDR1 is LNHNV, CDR2 YYDKDF, per germline (reference sequence). This CDR3 comprises 15 residues. V gave up 5 bases and J gave up 5 bases, with 13 bases separating them. CDR3 sequence reads: CATSLGWGNNSPLHF. CDR3 nucleotides: TGTGCCACCAGCTTGGGGTGGGGGAATAATTCACCCCTCCACTTT. Together with reference TRBV15 and TRBJ1-6, the CDR3 gives the full variable domain: DAMVIQNPRYQVTQFGKPVTLSCSQTLNHNVMYWYQQKSSQAPKLLFHYYDKDFNNEADTPDNFQSRRPNTSFCFLDIRSPGLGDTAMYLCATSLGWGNNSPLHFGNGTRLTVT.

The chain joins TRBV27 to TRBJ2-3; 13 nucleotides align to TRBD2. The CDR3 spans 16 residues. V trimming: 5 bases; J trimming: 7 bases; junction bases outside the gene matches: 9. Germline CDR1 is MNHEY and CDR2 is SMNVEV (reference sequence). This CDR3 is CASSPGLAGAIHTQYF. CDR3 coding DNA: TGTGCCAGCAGTCCCGGACTAGCGGGAGCTATCCATACGCAGTATTTT.

This clone has just a few counts. The V gene is TRBV28, the J gene TRBJ1-2; D is possibly TRBD1 (6 bases). Trimming shortened V by 6 bases and J by 4 bases, and 12 bases separated the two germline ends. Germline CDR1 MDHEN, CDR2 SYDVKM. The CDR3 loop spans 13 amino acids. The CDR3 is CASRATGPYGYTF. Here the CDR3 DNA reads TGTGCCAGCAGAGCGACAGGCCCCTATGGCTACACCTTC.